This entry lists 21 T cell receptor beta chains sequenced from one sample in a study of cytomegalovirus exposure and HLA in healthy donors. A multiplex PCR was run with 60 Vbeta primers and 13 Jbeta primers. Sequenced by immunoSEQ multiplex PCR; TCRdb stores in-frame clones only, minus some. The specimen's table records 40,000 or so clones. Material: PBMCs. The receptor set was obtained from a male donor in good health and CMV-seronegative.

The chain is built from TRBV4-2 and TRBJ1-1, with 8 bases that match TRBD1. Germline CDR1 LGHNA, CDR2 YNFKEQ. The CDR3 is 14 amino acids. The trim removed 4 bases at V and 6 bases at J, leaving 7 bases unmatched. CDR3: CASSRETGVAEAFF. The CDR3 nucleotides are TGTGCCAGCAGCCGAGAGACAGGGGTGGCTGAAGCTTTCTTT.

CDR3 sequence: CASSQVEGSNQPQHF. As DNA, the CDR3 is TGCGCCAGCAGCCAAGTGGAGGGGAGCAATCAGCCCCAGCATTTT. The chain joins TRBV4-1 to TRBJ1-5, with D possibly matching TRBD1 (5 bases). V shed 1 base and J shed 1 base, with 8 bases lying between them. From germline, CDR1 is MGHRA and CDR2 YSYEKL. The CDR3 has 15 amino acids.

The chain is built from TRBV6-1 and TRBJ1-6; 7 bases match TRBD1. The CDR3 length is 18 residues. Trimming at V came to 1 base and at J to 9 bases, leaving 15 bases not matched to a gene. Looked up from germline, CDR1 is MNHNS and CDR2 is SASEGT. The CDR3 spells CASSEEQRDSNSRSPLHF. For the CDR3, the DNA is TGTGCCAGCAGTGAAGAACAGAGGGACAGCAACTCTCGTTCACCCCTCCACTTT.

The rearrangement links TRBV5-1 to TRBJ1-6, with 8 bases identical to TRBD1. The V segment lost 0 bases and the J segment 10 bases; nucleotides outside the gene matches: 6. This CDR3 spans 15 amino acids. The V gene's germline CDR1 is SGHRS and CDR2 YFSETQ. The chain's CDR3 is CASSLAGQGGSPLHF. CDR3 bases: TGCGCCAGCAGCTTGGCCGGACAGGGTGGGTCACCCCTCCACTTT.

V and J are TRBV28 and TRBJ2-3; maybe TRBD2 (5 bases). Trimming took 4 bases from V and 13 from J, leaving 15 bases between them. Germline loops: CDR1 MDHEN, CDR2 SYDVKM. This CDR3 comprises 12 residues. CDR3 sequence: CASSSLGRSEYF. CDR3 DNA sequence: TGTGCCAGCAGTTCACTAGGACGGTCTGAGTATTTT.

The chain links TRBV7-7 to TRBJ1-4, with D possibly matching TRBD1 (6 bases). Germline V gene lookup returns CDR1 SSHAT and CDR2 FNYEAQ (reference sequence). Trimming cost V 5 bases and J 3 bases, with 13 bases left between them. The CDR3 has 15 amino acids. In nucleotides, the CDR3 is TGTGCCAGCAGCGCCAACAGGGCGGCTAATGAAAAACTGTTTTTT. This translates into CASSANRAANEKLFF. Filled out from reference TRBV7-7 and TRBJ1-4, the complete variable domain reads GAGVSQSPRYKVTKRGQDVTLRCDPISSHATLYWYQQALGQGPEFLTYFNYEAQPDKSGLPSDRFSAERPEGSISTLTIQRTEQRDSAMYRCASSANRAANEKLFFGSGTQLSVL.

The CDR3 spells CSVEDGQGAREQFF. The CDR3 DNA follows: TGCAGCGTTGAAGATGGGCAGGGGGCGCGTGAGCAGTTCTTC. The rearrangement links TRBV29-1 to TRBJ2-1; 8 nucleotides align to TRBD1. This CDR3 is built from 14 residues. Germline V gene data show CDR1 as SQVTM and CDR2 as ANQGSEA. The V segment lost 0 bases and the J segment 9 bases; nucleotides outside the gene matches: 7.

J is TRBJ2-5 and V is TRBV27; D is unclear. This CDR3 region has 14 residues. V was cut by 3 bases and J by 2 bases, with 10 bases left in between. Germline CDR1 is MNHEY and CDR2 is SMNVEV (reference sequence). The CDR3 nucleotides are TGTGCCAGCAGTTTTGGGCTACAACAAGAGACCCAGTACTTC. Amino acid sequence: CASSFGLQQETQYF.

The chain is built from TRBV7-3 and TRBJ2-1; D is perhaps TRBD2 (6 bases). Trimming cost V 5 bases and J 1 base, with 15 bases left between them. CDR1 is SGHTA and CDR2 is FQGTGA in the germline V gene. CDR3 length: 16 residues. The CDR3 nucleotides are TGTGCCAGCAGCGCCTATGGGGGGTCGTCCTACAATGAGCAGTTCTTC. Translating gives CASSAYGGSSYNEQFF. Full variable domain (missing parts from reference TRBV7-3 and TRBJ2-1): GAGVSQTPSNKVTEKGKYVELRCDPISGHTALYWYRQSLGQGPEFLIYFQGTGAADDSGLPNDRFFAVRPEGSVSTLKIQRTERGDSAVYLCASSAYGGSSYNEQFFGPGTRLTVL.

The rearrangement joins TRBV5-1 to TRBJ2-2; weak D call: TRBD2 (6 bases). The CDR3 totals 16 residues. The germline V and J ends were trimmed by 0 bases and 4 bases, with 13 bases remaining between them. Germline V lookup: CDR1 SGHRS, CDR2 YFSETQ. CDR3 bases: TGCGCCAGCAGCTTGGAAGGCGGGACGGCCACCGGGGAGCTGTTTTTT. Translated: CASSLEGGTATGELFF.

This chain links TRBV2 with TRBJ2-7; D is ambiguous. The CDR3 covers 12 residues. Trimming took 8 bases from V and 1 from J, leaving 9 bases between them. The V gene's germline CDR1 is SNHLY and CDR2 FYNNEI. The CDR3 protein is CASSSRSYEQYF. DNA for the CDR3: TGTGCCAGCTCTAGTCGGTCCTACGAGCAGTACTTC.

The rearrangement uses TRBV5-1 and TRBJ1-4; D is uncertain. The CDR3 is made up of 14 amino acids. The V gene's germline CDR1 is SGHRS and CDR2 YFSETQ. Trimming took 2 bases from V and 8 from J, leaving 13 bases between them. CDR3 sequence (DNA): TGCGCCAGCAGCTTCGAGGGTCTACGGGAAAAACTGTTTTTT. Its translation: CASSFEGLREKLFF.

The gene calls are TRBV5-1 and TRBJ1-2, with D maybe TRBD1 (5 bases). Trimming pared 3 bases from V and 0 bases from J, leaving 9 bases between. Germline assignment: CDR1 SGHRS and CDR2 YFSETQ. This CDR3 is 14 amino acids long. CDR3 in amino acids: CASSWGVANYGYTF. The CDR3 DNA follows: TGCGCCAGCAGCTGGGGCGTAGCTAACTATGGCTACACCTTC.

The chain carries TRBV14 and TRBJ1-1; possible D gene TRBD1, 5 bases. The CDR3 consists of 17 residues. CDR1 and CDR2 (germline): SGHDN, FVKESK. V was cut by 0 bases and J by 4 bases, with 18 bases left in between. CDR3 DNA sequence: TGTGCCAGCAGCCAAGATTGGGGGGGGATTGTGACCACTGAAGCTTTCTTT. It is translated as CASSQDWGGIVTTEAFF. The variable domain in full, with the rest retrieved from reference TRBV14 and TRBJ1-1, is EAGVTQFPSHSVIEKGQTVTLRCDPISGHDNLYWYRRVMGKEIKFLLHFVKESKQDESGMPNNRFLAERTGGTYSTLKVQPAELEDSGVYFCASSQDWGGIVTTEAFFGQGTRLTVV.

The chain carries TRBV13 and TRBJ1-2, with 11 bases fitting TRBD1. The germline CDR1 and CDR2 sequences are PRHDT and FYEKMQ (reference sequence). Trimming at V came to 5 bases and at J to 5 bases, leaving 10 bases not matched to a gene. The CDR3 has 16 residues. CDR3 nucleotides: TGTGCCAGCAGCCTAAGGGACAGGGGGAAACTTTATGGCTACACCTTC. Translation gives CASSLRDRGKLYGYTF.

The chain is built from TRBV6-1 and TRBJ1-2; D not certain. Per germline, CDR1 MNHNS and CDR2 SASEGT. The CDR3 length is 10 residues. Trimming removed 1 base at V and 13 bases at J, with 7 bases between. CDR3 sequence (DNA): TGTGCCAGCAGTGAAGTGACTGGCACCTTC. This gives the protein CASSEVTGTF.

The chain is built from TRBV27 and TRBJ1-6, with D hard to call. Germline-derived CDR1 and CDR2 are MNHEY and SMNVEV (reference sequence). This CDR3 contains 14 residues. With 6 bases removed from V and 12 bases from J, the gap between germline ends came to 18 bases. This CDR3 reads CASSPTREVGPLHF. CDR3 sequence (DNA): TGTGCCAGCAGCCCTACGAGGGAGGTTGGACCCCTCCACTTT.

The chain combines TRBV5-1 with TRBJ2-7; 10 bases match TRBD1. V lost 3 bases and J lost 3; bases outside the gene matches: 6. The CDR3 is 15 amino acids. Germline assignment: CDR1 SGHRS and CDR2 YFSETQ. CDR3 sequence: CASSSTRDRGYEQYF. CDR3 coding DNA: TGCGCCAGCAGCTCGACCCGGGACAGGGGCTACGAGCAGTACTTC.

The J gene is TRBJ2-1, the V gene TRBV20-1; D uncertain. The germline V and J ends were trimmed by 5 bases and 4 bases, with 3 bases remaining between them. This CDR3 region has 10 residues. Germline V gene data show CDR1 as DFQATT and CDR2 as SNEGSKA (reference sequence). CDR3 sequence: CSASYNEQFF. The CDR3 DNA reads as TGCAGTGCTTCATACAATGAGCAGTTCTTC.

This chain uses TRBV27 with TRBJ1-3; 8 nucleotides agree with TRBD1. The CDR3 consists of 15 residues. Germline CDR1 MNHEY, CDR2 SMNVEV (reference sequence). V shed 4 bases and J 2 bases; nucleotides not matched to a gene: 4. CDR3 loop: CASSSRQGTGNTIYF. CDR3 sequence (DNA): TGTGCCAGCAGTTCCCGACAGGGGACTGGAAACACCATATATTTT.

The rearrangement links TRBV28 to TRBJ2-1, with TRBD2 matching over 9 bases. The CDR3 sequence is 15 residues long. Looked up from germline, CDR1 is MDHEN and CDR2 is SYDVKM. V shed 5 bases and J 6 bases; nucleotides not matched to a gene: 8. In DNA form, the CDR3 reads TGTGCCAGCAGTGGCGGCGGGGGGGCGTTCAATGAGCAGTTCTTC. Amino acid sequence: CASSGGGGAFNEQFF.